What follows are 16 T cell receptor beta chains derived from one specimen sequenced in a study of cytomegalovirus exposure and HLA in healthy donors. This PCR relied on a set of 60 Vbeta primers and 13 Jbeta primers. Method: immunoSEQ multiplex PCR; TCRdb's copy keeps in-frame clones and lacks some. The sample includes about 190,000 clones, approximately 80% of them seen just once. The sequencing input was PBMCs. Every receptor here comes from a woman in her thirties or forties in good health and CMV-seronegative.

The chain couples TRBV12-5 to TRBJ1-3, with a possible D match to TRBD1 (6 bases). Trimming stripped 0 bases from V and 2 bases from J, with 23 bases between. The CDR3 length is 20 residues. The germline gives CDR1 LGHNT, CDR2 FRNRAP. CDR3 region: CASGLVRSSARQVAGNTIYF. The CDR3, as DNA: TGTGCTAGTGGTTTGGTACGATCGTCCGCCAGACAGGTCGCTGGAAACACCATATATTTT.

There are a few counts of this clone. The chain recombines TRBV18 with TRBJ1-1; 8 bases align to TRBD1. J was trimmed by 3 bases and V by 5 bases; bases with no gene match: 2. This CDR3 is built from 13 residues. Germline CDR1 is KGHSH and CDR2 is LQKENI. CDR3 sequence: CASSATGDTEAFF. CDR3 nucleotide sequence: TGTGCCAGCTCAGCGACAGGGGACACTGAAGCTTTCTTT.

The CDR3 is CASSLDEVITDTQYF. The DNA of the CDR3 is TGTGCCAGCAGCTTAGACGAGGTCATTACAGATACGCAGTATTTT. V is TRBV7-9 and J is TRBJ2-3, with unresolved D. Germline assignment: CDR1 SEHNR and CDR2 FQNEAQ (reference sequence). The ends were cut back, 1 base at V and 3 bases at J, with 11 bases in the middle. The CDR3 consists of 15 residues.

V usage is TRBV5-1 and J usage is TRBJ2-5; D is ambiguous. Trimming pared 6 bases from V and 5 bases from J, leaving 8 bases between. The CDR3 length is 11 residues. From germline, CDR1 is SGHRS and CDR2 YFSETQ. CDR3 in amino acids: CASIGYETQYF. The CDR3 region has the DNA TGCGCCAGCATCGGGTACGAGACCCAGTACTTC.

About this clone: This same CDR3 is encoded by further DNA sequences in the sample. The CDR3 region is CASSYGTSGPTDTQYF. The CDR3 DNA is TGTGCCAGCAGTTACGGGACTAGCGGCCCCACAGATACGCAGTATTTT. The chain links TRBV6-6 to TRBJ2-3; 11 bases agree with TRBD2. The CDR3 spans 16 residues. The germline V gene has CDR1 MNHNY and CDR2 SVGAGI (reference sequence). With 2 bases clipped from V and 2 bases from J, the junction kept 3 bases outside the gene matches.

The chain combines TRBV11-2 with TRBJ2-1, with unresolved D. Germline V gene sequence: CDR1 SGHAT, CDR2 FQNNGV. The V gene lost 1 base and the J gene lost 10 bases, with 2 bases spanning the gap. The CDR3 covers 10 residues. Here the CDR3 reads CASSLVEQFF. For the CDR3, the DNA is TGTGCCAGCAGCTTAGTAGAGCAGTTCTTC.

This chain connects TRBV30 to TRBJ2-7; 7 nucleotides agree with TRBD1. V was pared by 1 base and J by 9 bases, with 9 bases of the junction left unmatched. CDR1 and CDR2 (germline): GTSNPN, SVGIG (reference sequence). The CDR3 extends over 13 amino acids. The DNA of the CDR3 is TGTGCCTGGAGTGCCACGACAGGGTCCGGGCAGTACGTC. Protein product: CAWSATTGSGQYV.

The chain has TRBV5-4 and TRBJ2-3; 8 bases match TRBD2. After removal of 4 bases from V and 4 bases from J, the junction contained 5 bases not matched to a gene. CDR3 length: 14 amino acids. Germline V gives CDR1 SGHNT, CDR2 YYREEE (reference sequence). The CDR3 spells CASSQREGPDTQYF. The CDR3 nucleotides read TGTGCCAGCAGCCAACGGGAGGGACCAGATACGCAGTATTTT.

This chain links TRBV4-3 with TRBJ1-2, with 9 bases matching TRBD1. Germline-derived CDR1 and CDR2 are LGHNA and YSLEER. V lost 1 base, J lost 8 bases, and 5 bases stayed unmatched. There are 14 residues in the CDR3. In DNA form, the CDR3 reads TGCGCCAGCAGCCAAGTCGGGACAGGGAACGGCTACACCTTC. This encodes CASSQVGTGNGYTF.

V usage is TRBV4-3 and J usage is TRBJ2-5; 11 bases are a match to TRBD2. CDR1 is LGHNA, CDR2 YSLEER, per germline. V trimming: 0 bases; J trimming: 1 base; junction bases outside the gene matches: 4. The CDR3 has 17 amino acids. In nucleotides, the CDR3 is TGCGCCAGCAGCCAAGATAGACTAGCGGGGCCCCAAGAGACCCAGTACTTC. It translates to CASSQDRLAGPQETQYF.

This clone was observed a few times. This sample also contains other DNA sequences that code for the same CDR3. This chain links TRBV4-3 with TRBJ1-5, with 7 bases lining up with TRBD1. V shed 0 bases and J 5 bases; nucleotides not matched to a gene: 4. The CDR3 contains 15 residues. The germline V gene encodes CDR1 LGHNA and CDR2 YSLEER. The CDR3 DNA follows: TGCGCCAGCAGCCAAGAGCCAGGGGGGTATCAGCCCCAGCATTTT. Amino acid sequence: CASSQEPGGYQPQHF.

V usage is TRBV4-3 and J usage is TRBJ1-5; TRBD1 is a possible D gene (6 bases). V lost 4 bases, J lost 4 bases, and 14 bases lay in between. Per the germline V gene, CDR1 is LGHNA and CDR2 is YSLEER. CDR3 size: 15 residues. The CDR3 loop reads CASSRTGTPNQPQHF. The CDR3 nucleotides are TGCGCCAGCAGCCGAACCGGGACACCGAATCAGCCCCAGCATTTT.

The V call is TRBV21-1, the J call TRBJ1-2. TRBV21-1 is a pseudogene segment. There are 13 residues in the CDR3. CDR3 DNA sequence: TGTGCCAGCAGCAAAGACCTTGTTCGGGGCTACACCTTC. As protein: CASSKDLVRGYTF.

The chain has TRBV27 and TRBJ1-6, with D unclear. With 6 bases removed from V and 0 bases from J, the gap between germline ends came to 3 bases. Per germline, CDR1 MNHEY and CDR2 SMNVEV (reference sequence). The CDR3 spans 13 residues. In DNA, the CDR3 is TGTGCCAGCAGGAGCTCCTATAATTCACCCCTCCACTTT. Translation: CASRSSYNSPLHF.

The rearrangement uses TRBV11-2 and TRBJ2-7, with 7 bases identical to TRBD2. CDR3 length equals 14 residues. V was pared by 5 bases and J by 4 bases, with 8 bases of the junction left unmatched. The germline V gene encodes CDR1 SGHAT and CDR2 FQNNGV. CDR3 sequence: CASSPLGTTYEQYF. CDR3 DNA: TGTGCCAGCAGCCCACTAGGGACTACATACGAGCAGTACTTC.

V gene TRBV6-1 combines with J gene TRBJ1-3; 7 bases map to TRBD1. The length of the CDR3 is 15 residues. The J segment lost 4 bases and the V segment lost 5 bases, leaving 8 bases of the junction unmatched. Germline CDR1 is MNHNS and CDR2 is SASEGT. This CDR3 is CASSSTGASGNTIYF. CDR3 nucleotide sequence: TGTGCCAGCAGTTCCACAGGGGCTTCAGGAAACACCATATATTTT.